The next 12 T cell receptor beta chains were all read from a single sample in a study of T-cell reconstitution after alpha-beta-depleted transplantation in children. Library preparation (for TCRbeta) was performed with unique molecular identifiers. TCRdb called the PCR reads again in MiXCR, with one record for every CDR3 protein. The sample records some 490,000 distinct CDR3 sequences, 9.5% to 15% being singletons. Sequenced here: PBMCs from the stem cell graft donor, sampled from the stem cell graft. The receptors here all came from a human donor who donated a stem cell graft to a child with combined immunodeficiency.

This clonotype was seen repeatedly, ten times or more. The chain joins TRBV12-3 or TRBV12-4 to TRBJ2-1, with 11 bases identical to TRBD2. V dropped 7 bases and J dropped 7; count of bases not matched to a gene: 12. This CDR3 comprises 16 residues. The CDR3 DNA follows: TGTGCCAGCAAACCAGGTAGCGGGGGGGCCGGGAATGAGCAGTTCTTC. Translated, it gives CASKPGSGGAGNEQFF.

Comment on this clonotype: A much bigger clone sits one base away, suggesting this may be a read error. This rearrangement joins TRBV5-1 to TRBJ2-1; TRBD2 agrees at 7 bases. The CDR3 loop spans 14 amino acids. The V gene's germline CDR1 is SGHRS and CDR2 YFSETQ. The CDR3 bases are TGCGCCACCAGCTTGGCCGATTTGGGACTAGAGCAGTTCTTC. This codes for CATSLADLGLEQFF.

This clonotype was detected a few times. This chain connects TRBV18 to TRBJ2-3; a weak D match, TRBD2 (5 bases). Trimming cost V 3 bases and J 5 bases, with 12 bases left between them. CDR1 is KGHSH and CDR2 is LQKENI in the germline V gene. There are 14 residues in the CDR3. In DNA, the CDR3 is TGTGCCAGCTCACCGCCTATAGGACTAGATACGCAGTATTTT. It translates to CASSPPIGLDTQYF.

The chain joins TRBV7-2 to TRBJ2-2; 10 bases agree with TRBD1. Per the germline V gene, CDR1 is SGHTA and CDR2 is FQGNSA. This CDR3 is built from 15 residues. V lost 5 bases and J lost 7; bases outside the gene matches: 7. For the CDR3, the DNA is TGTGCCAGCAGCCCTACGGGACAGGGGATCGGGGAGCTGTTTTTT. Its protein product is CASSPTGQGIGELFF.

This clonotype was detected many times. V and J are TRBV6-5 and TRBJ1-1, with D unclear. The germline gives CDR1 MNHEY, CDR2 SVGAGI. Trimming took 1 base from V and 0 from J, leaving 6 bases between them. The CDR3 is 14 amino acids. The chain's CDR3 is CASSYLSLNTEAFF. CDR3 bases: TGTGCCAGCAGTTACTTGTCCCTGAACACTGAAGCTTTCTTT.

This clonotype came up once. The CDR3 nucleotides read TGTGCCAGCAGGGATTCGGACCATGGTCGGGTGCATTTT. Translated, it gives CASRDSDHGRVHF. The chain joins TRBV12-3 or TRBV12-4 to TRBJ1-5; D uncertain. V lost 6 bases and J lost 15, with 21 bases in between. The CDR3 totals 13 residues.

V gene TRBV11-2 combines with J gene TRBJ2-3; no reliable D call. The CDR3 spans 16 residues. CDR1 and CDR2 from the germline V gene are SGHAT and FQNNGV. V shed 4 bases and J shed 3 bases, with 17 bases lying between them. Written as DNA, the CDR3 is TGTGCCAGCAGCTCACACGACGGAATGGGGACAGATACGCAGTATTTT. Residues: CASSSHDGMGTDTQYF.

There are a few counts of this clonotype. A read error may account for a junction end that differs from germline. The chain is built from TRBV7-8 and TRBJ2-7; D is undetermined. This CDR3 contains 11 residues. CDR1 is SGHVS and CDR2 is FQNEAQ in the germline V gene. The CDR3 region has the DNA TGTGCCAGCAGCTTGAGCCAGGAGCTGTACTTC. Its protein product is CASSLSQELYF.

This clonotype was counted many times. V and J are TRBV4-2 and TRBJ2-7; unclear D gene. Germline-derived CDR1 and CDR2 are LGHNA and YNFKEQ. This CDR3 is 14 amino acids long. V was clipped by 1 base and J by 6 bases, with 13 bases between them. The CDR3 spells CASSQGLSQGEQYF. The DNA for the CDR3 is TGTGCCAGCAGCCAAGGGCTCTCGCAAGGCGAGCAGTACTTC.

Ten or more counts support this clonotype. V is TRBV12-3 or TRBV12-4 and J is TRBJ1-2; unclear D gene. Trimming pared 3 bases from V and 4 bases from J, leaving 9 bases between. This CDR3 contains 13 residues. The CDR3 loop is CASSLEGGYGYTF. The CDR3 coding sequence is TGTGCCAGCAGTTTGGAGGGCGGCTATGGCTACACCTTC.

This clonotype was recorded at least ten times. In DNA form, the CDR3 reads TGTGCCAGCAGCTTATGGGGAGGCACCGGGGAGCTGTTTTTT. Translating it yields CASSLWGGTGELFF. This chain connects TRBV7-2 to TRBJ2-2; TRBD2 is a possible D gene (6 bases). V lost 2 bases to trimming and J lost 4 bases, with 8 bases between them. CDR3 length: 14 amino acids. CDR1 is SGHTA, CDR2 FQGNSA, per germline.

The rearrangement joins TRBV2 to TRBJ2-1, with TRBD2 identical over 10 bases. The CDR3 length is 14 residues. Germline loops: CDR1 SNHLY, CDR2 FYNNEI. Losses at the gene ends were 8 bases for V and 6 bases for J; bases not matched to a gene: 7. DNA of the CDR3: TGTGCCAGCTTAGCGGGAGGTTGGCGCAATGAGCAGTTCTTC. This sequence encodes CASLAGGWRNEQFF.